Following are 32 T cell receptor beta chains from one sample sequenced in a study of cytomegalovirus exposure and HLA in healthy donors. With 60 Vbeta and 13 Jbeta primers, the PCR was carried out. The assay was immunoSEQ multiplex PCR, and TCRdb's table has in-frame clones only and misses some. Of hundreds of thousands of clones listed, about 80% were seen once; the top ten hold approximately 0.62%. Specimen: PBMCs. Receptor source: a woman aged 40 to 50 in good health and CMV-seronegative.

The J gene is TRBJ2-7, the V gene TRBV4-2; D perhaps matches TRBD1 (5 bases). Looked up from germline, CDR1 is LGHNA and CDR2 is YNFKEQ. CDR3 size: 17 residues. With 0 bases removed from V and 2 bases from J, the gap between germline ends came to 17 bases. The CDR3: CASSQEKVWGQPYEQYF. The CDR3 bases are TGTGCCAGCAGCCAAGAGAAGGTCTGGGGCCAGCCCTACGAGCAGTACTTC.

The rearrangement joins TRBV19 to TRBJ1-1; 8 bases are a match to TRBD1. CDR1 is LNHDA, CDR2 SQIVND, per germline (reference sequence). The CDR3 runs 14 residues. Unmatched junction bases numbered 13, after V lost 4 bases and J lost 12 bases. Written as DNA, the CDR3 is TGTGCCAGTAGTACCTCTCCGGGACAGGTTGTATCTTTCTTT. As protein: CASSTSPGQVVSFF.

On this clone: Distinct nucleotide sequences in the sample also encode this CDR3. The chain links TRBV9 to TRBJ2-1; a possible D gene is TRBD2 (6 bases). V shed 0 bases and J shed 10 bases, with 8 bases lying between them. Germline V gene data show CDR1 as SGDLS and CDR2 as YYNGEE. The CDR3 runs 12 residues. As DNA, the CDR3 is TGTGCCAGCAGCGTAGATGGAGGGGAGCAGTTCTTC. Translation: CASSVDGGEQFF.

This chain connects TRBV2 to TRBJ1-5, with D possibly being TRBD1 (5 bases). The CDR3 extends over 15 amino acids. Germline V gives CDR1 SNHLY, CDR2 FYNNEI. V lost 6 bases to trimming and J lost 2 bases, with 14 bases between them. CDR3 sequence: CASSGGGSGNQPQHF. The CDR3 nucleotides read TGTGCCAGCAGCGGCGGGGGGTCTGGCAATCAGCCCCAGCATTTT. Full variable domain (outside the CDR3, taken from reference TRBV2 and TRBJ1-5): EPEVTQTPSHQVTQMGQEVILRCVPISNHLYFYWYRQILGQKVEFLVSFYNNEISEKSEIFDDQFSVERPDGSNFTLKIRSTKLEDSAMYFCASSGGGSGNQPQHFGDGTRLSIL.

This chain's CDR3 is CASSSDRGPGELFF. For the CDR3, the DNA is TGTGCCAGCAGCTCGGACAGGGGTCCCGGGGAGCTGTTTTTT. The rearrangement joins TRBV2 to TRBJ2-2; TRBD1 matches at 9 bases. The CDR3 spans 14 residues. The ends lost 6 bases at V and 6 bases at J; junction bases unmatched: 5. Germline V lookup: CDR1 SNHLY, CDR2 FYNNEI.

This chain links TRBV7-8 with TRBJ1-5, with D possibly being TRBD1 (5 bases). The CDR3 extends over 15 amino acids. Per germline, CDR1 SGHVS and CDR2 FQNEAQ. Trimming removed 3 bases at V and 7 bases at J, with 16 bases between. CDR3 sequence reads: CASSLGGGRIQPQHF. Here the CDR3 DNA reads TGTGCCAGCAGCTTGGGGGGTGGAAGGATCCAGCCCCAGCATTTT.

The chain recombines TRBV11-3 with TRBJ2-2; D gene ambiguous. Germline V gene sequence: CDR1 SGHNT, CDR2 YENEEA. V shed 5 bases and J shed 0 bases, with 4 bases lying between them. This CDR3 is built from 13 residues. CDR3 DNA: TGTGCCAGCAGCATTACGAACACCGGGGAGCTGTTTTTT. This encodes CASSITNTGELFF. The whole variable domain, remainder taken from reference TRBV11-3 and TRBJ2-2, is EAGVVQSPRYKIIEKKQPVAFWCNPISGHNTLYWYLQNLGQGPELLIRYENEEAVDDSQLPKDRFSAERLKGVDSTLKIQPAELGDSAVYLCASSITNTGELFFGEGSRLTVL.

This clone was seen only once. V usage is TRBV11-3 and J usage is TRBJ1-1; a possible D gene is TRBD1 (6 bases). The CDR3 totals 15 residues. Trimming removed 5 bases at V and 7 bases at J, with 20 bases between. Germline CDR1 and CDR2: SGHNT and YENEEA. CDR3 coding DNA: TGTGCCAGCAGCCCGTACCGGGGGGGACAAGGTGAAGCTTTCTTT. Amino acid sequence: CASSPYRGGQGEAFF.

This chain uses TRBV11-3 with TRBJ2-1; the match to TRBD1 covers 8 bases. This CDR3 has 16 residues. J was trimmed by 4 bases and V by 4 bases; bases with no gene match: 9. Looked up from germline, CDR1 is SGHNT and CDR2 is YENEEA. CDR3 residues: CASSSTLTGAYNEQFF. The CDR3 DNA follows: TGTGCCAGCAGCTCCACTCTGACAGGGGCTTACAATGAGCAGTTCTTC. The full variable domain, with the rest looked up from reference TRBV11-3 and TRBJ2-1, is EAGVVQSPRYKIIEKKQPVAFWCNPISGHNTLYWYLQNLGQGPELLIRYENEEAVDDSQLPKDRFSAERLKGVDSTLKIQPAELGDSAVYLCASSSTLTGAYNEQFFGPGTRLTVL.

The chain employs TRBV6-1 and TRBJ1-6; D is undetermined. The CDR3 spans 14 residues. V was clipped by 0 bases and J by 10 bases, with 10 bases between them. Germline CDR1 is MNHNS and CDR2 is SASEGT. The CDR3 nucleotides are TGTGCCAGCAGTGAAGCGCTAGGCGGGTCACCCCTCCACTTT. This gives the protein CASSEALGGSPLHF.

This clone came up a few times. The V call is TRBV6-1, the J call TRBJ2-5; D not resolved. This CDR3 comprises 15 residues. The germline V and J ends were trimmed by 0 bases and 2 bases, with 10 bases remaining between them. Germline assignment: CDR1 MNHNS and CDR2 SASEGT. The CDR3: CASSEAMGIQETQYF. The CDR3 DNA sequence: TGTGCCAGCAGTGAAGCAATGGGCATACAAGAGACCCAGTACTTC.

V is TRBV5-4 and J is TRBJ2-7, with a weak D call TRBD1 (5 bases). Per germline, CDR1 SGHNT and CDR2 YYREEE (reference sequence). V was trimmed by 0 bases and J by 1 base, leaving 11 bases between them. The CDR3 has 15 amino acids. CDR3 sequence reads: CASSLAGKSSYEQYF. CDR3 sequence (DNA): TGTGCCAGCAGCTTGGCAGGGAAGAGTTCCTACGAGCAGTACTTC.

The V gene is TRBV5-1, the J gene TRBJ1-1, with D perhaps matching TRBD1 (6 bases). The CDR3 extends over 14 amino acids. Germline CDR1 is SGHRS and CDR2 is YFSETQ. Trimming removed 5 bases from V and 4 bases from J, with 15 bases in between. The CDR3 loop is CASRLGGAGTEAFF. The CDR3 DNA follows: TGCGCCAGCAGACTCGGGGGGGCGGGCACTGAAGCTTTCTTT.

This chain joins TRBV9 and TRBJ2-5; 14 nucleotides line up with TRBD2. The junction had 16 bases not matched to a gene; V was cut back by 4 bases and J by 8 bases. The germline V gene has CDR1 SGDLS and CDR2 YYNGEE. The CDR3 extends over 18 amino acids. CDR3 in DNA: TGTGCCAGCAGCCCCCAGGGTGGGACTAGCGGGGGTACGCGAACCCAGTACTTC. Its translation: CASSPQGGTSGGTRTQYF.

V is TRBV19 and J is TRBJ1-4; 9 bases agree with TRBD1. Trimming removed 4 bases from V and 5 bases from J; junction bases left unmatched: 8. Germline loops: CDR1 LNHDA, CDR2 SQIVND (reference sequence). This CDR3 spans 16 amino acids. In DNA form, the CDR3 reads TGTGCCAGTAGTACATCCGGGACAGGGAGAAATGAAAAACTGTTTTTT. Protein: CASSTSGTGRNEKLFF.

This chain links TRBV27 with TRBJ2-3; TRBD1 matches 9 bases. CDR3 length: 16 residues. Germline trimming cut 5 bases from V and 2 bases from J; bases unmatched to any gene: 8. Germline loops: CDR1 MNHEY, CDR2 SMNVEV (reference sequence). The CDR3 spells CASSPPGQGYTDTQYF. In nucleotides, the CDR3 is TGTGCCAGCAGTCCACCGGGACAGGGTTACACAGATACGCAGTATTTT.

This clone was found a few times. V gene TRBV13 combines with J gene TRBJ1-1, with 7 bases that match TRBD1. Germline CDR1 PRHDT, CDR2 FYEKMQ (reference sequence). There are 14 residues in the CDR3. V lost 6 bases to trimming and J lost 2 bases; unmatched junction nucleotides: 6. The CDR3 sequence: CASSSGTDNTEAFF. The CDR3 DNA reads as TGTGCCAGCAGTTCCGGGACAGATAACACTGAAGCTTTCTTT.

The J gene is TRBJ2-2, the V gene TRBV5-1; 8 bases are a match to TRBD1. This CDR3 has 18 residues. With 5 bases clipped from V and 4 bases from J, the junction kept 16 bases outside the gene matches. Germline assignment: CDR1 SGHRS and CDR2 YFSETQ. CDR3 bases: TGCGCCAGCAGGATAGTGGCAGGGGGCCACTTGGGCACCGGGGAGCTGTTTTTT. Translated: CASRIVAGGHLGTGELFF.

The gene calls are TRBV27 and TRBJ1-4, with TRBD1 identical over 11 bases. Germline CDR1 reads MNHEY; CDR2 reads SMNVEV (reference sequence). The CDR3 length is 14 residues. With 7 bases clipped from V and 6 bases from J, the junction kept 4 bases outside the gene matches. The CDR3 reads CASTTGQGDEKLFF. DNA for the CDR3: TGTGCCAGCACCACGGGACAGGGGGATGAAAAACTGTTTTTT.

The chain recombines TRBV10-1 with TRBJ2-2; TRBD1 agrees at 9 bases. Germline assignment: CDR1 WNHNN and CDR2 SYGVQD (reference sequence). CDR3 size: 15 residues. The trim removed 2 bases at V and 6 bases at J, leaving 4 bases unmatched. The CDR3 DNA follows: TGCGCCAGCAGTGAGGGAACAGGGGGCCCCGGGGAGCTGTTTTTT. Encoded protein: CASSEGTGGPGELFF.

CDR3 sequence (DNA): TGTGCCAGTACAGGACACGCGAATGAAAAACTGTTTTTT. This sequence encodes CASTGHANEKLFF. The chain couples TRBV6-1 to TRBJ1-4; possible D gene TRBD1, 5 bases. The V end was cut by 9 bases, the J end by 5 bases, with 13 bases between. Germline CDR1 is MNHNS and CDR2 is SASEGT. CDR3 size: 13 residues.

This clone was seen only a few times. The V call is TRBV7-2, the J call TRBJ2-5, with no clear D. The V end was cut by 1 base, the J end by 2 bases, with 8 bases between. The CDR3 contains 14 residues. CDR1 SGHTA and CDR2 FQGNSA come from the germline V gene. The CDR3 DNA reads TGTGCCAGCAGCTTAGATAGCTCACAAGAGACCCAGTACTTC. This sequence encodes CASSLDSSQETQYF.

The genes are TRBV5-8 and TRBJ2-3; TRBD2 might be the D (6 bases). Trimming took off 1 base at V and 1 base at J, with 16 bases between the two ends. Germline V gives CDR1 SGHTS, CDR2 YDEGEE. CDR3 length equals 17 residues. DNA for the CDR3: TGTGCCAGCAGCTTGAGTTTGAGTAGCGGAGGCACAGATACGCAGTATTTT. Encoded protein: CASSLSLSSGGTDTQYF.

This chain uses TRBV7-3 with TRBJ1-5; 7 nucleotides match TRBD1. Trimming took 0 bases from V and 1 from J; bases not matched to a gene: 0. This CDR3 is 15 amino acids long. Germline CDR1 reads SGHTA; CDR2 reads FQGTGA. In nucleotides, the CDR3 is TGTGCCAGCAGCTTAACACAGGGGAGCAATCAGCCCCAGCATTTT. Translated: CASSLTQGSNQPQHF.

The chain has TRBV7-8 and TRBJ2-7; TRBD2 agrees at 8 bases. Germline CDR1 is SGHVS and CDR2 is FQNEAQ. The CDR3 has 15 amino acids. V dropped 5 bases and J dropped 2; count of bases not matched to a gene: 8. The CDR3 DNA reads TGTGCCAGCAGCCCGGGGGGGGCCGCAACCTACGAGCAGTACTTC. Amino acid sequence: CASSPGGAATYEQYF. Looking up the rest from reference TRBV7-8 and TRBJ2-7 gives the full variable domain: GAGVSQSPRYKVAKRGQDVALRCDPISGHVSLFWYQQALGQGPEFLTYFQNEAQLDKSGLPSDRFFAERPEGSVSTLKIQRTQQEDSAVYLCASSPGGAATYEQYFGPGTRLTVT.

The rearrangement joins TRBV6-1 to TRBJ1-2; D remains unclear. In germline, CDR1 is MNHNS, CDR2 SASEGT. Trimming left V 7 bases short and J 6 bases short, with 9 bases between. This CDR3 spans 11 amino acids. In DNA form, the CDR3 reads TGTGCCAGCAACCTACGCGATGGCTACACCTTC. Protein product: CASNLRDGYTF.

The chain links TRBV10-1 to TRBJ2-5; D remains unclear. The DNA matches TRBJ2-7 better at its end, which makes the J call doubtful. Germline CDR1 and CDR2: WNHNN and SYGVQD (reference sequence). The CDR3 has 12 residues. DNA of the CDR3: TGCGCCAGCAGTGAAAATGCTAACGAGCAGTACTTC. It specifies CASSENANEQYF.

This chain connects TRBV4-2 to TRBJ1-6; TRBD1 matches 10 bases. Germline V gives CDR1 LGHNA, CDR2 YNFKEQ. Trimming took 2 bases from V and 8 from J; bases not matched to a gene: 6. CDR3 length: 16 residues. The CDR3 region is CASSQWPGTGDSPLHF. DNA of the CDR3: TGTGCCAGCAGCCAATGGCCCGGGACAGGGGATTCACCCCTCCACTTT.

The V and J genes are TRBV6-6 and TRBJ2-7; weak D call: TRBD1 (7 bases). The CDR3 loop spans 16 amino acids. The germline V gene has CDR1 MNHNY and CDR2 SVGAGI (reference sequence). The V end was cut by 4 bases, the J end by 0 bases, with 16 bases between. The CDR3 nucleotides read TGTGCCAGCAGTTTAGAGACAGGGACTGTCTCCTACGAGCAGTACTTC. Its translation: CASSLETGTVSYEQYF.

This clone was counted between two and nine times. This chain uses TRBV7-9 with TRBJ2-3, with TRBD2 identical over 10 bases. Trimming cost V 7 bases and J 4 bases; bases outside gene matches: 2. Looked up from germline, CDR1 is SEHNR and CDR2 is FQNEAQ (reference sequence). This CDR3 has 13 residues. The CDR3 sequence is CASKGLAADTQYF. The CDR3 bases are TGTGCCAGCAAAGGACTAGCGGCAGATACGCAGTATTTT.

The CDR3 nucleotides read TGTGCCAGCAGTGAACTCTGGACAGAGAACTCCTATGGCTACACCTTC. It is translated as CASSELWTENSYGYTF. This sequence joins TRBV25-1 and TRBJ1-2; a possible D gene is TRBD1 (6 bases). This CDR3 has 16 residues. Germline V CDR1 and CDR2: MGHDK, SYGVNS. Trimming took 2 bases from V and 4 from J, leaving 17 bases between them.

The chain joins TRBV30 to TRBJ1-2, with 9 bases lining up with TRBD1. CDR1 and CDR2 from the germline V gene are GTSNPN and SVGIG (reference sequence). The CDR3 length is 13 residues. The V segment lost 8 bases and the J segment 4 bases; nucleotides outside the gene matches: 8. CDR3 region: CADYRGLGYGYTF. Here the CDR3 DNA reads TGTGCCGACTACAGGGGGCTGGGCTATGGCTACACCTTC.